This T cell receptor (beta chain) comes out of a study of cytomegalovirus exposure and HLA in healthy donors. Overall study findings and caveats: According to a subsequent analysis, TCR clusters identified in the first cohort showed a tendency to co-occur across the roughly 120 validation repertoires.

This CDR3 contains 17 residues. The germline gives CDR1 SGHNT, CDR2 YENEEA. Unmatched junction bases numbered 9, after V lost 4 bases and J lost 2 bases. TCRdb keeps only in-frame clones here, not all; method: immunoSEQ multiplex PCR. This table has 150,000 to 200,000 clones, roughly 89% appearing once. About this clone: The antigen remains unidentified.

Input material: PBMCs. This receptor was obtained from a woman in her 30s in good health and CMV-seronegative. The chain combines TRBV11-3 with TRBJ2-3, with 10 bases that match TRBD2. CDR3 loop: CASSSRASGGDTDTQYF. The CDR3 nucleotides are TGTGCCAGCAGCTCCAGGGCTAGCGGGGGTGACACAGATACGCAGTATTTT.